The 21 T cell receptor beta chains given below trace back to one sample, sequenced in a study of Ad26.COV2.S vaccination and SARS-CoV-2 variants. Sample treatment: some 19 received Ad26.COV2.S at low or high dose, single or two shots; about 5 received placebo; per-sample allocation not given. Samples analyzed were those drawn on day 63 after the first vaccine or placebo injection. Produced via immunoSEQ multiplex PCR; TCRdb's table is partial and in-frame only. Among more than 300,000 clones listed, 88% were seen once. The starting material was peripheral blood, obtained in a trial of Ad26.COV2.S vaccine versus placebo. Receptors were obtained from a person aged 18 to 59 who received the Ad26.COV2.S COVID-19 vaccine or a placebo.

This clone was counted between two and nine times. V usage is TRBV9 and J usage is TRBJ1-3; 9 bases are shared with TRBD1. Trimming took 4 bases from V and 3 from J; bases not matched to a gene: 8. CDR1 and CDR2 (germline): SGDLS, YYNGEE. The CDR3 consists of 16 residues. DNA of the CDR3: TGTGCCAGCAGCCGCGCCACAGGGGGCGGTGGAAACACCATATATTTT. Translated, it gives CASSRATGGGGNTIYF.

The V gene is TRBV7-2, the J gene TRBJ2-5; 8 positions match TRBD1. Germline CDR1 reads SGHTA; CDR2 reads FQGNSA. This CDR3 is built from 15 residues. V gave up 4 bases and J gave up 4 bases; unmatched junction bases: 8. The CDR3 reads CASSYSGGIPETQYF. The CDR3 DNA reads as TGTGCCAGCAGCTACTCAGGGGGCATCCCAGAGACCCAGTACTTC.

The rearrangement uses TRBV14 and TRBJ2-3; D remains unclear. Trimming pared 3 bases from V and 4 bases from J, leaving 8 bases between. The CDR3 has 13 residues. Per germline, CDR1 SGHDN and CDR2 FVKESK. DNA of the CDR3: TGTGCCAGCAGCCAGAACCCCGCAGATACGCAGTATTTT. Protein product: CASSQNPADTQYF.

The rearrangement joins TRBV2 to TRBJ2-1; D remains ambiguous. The germline V and J ends were trimmed by 4 bases and 8 bases, with 9 bases remaining between them. The CDR3 is 12 residues long. Germline lookup yields CDR1 SNHLY and CDR2 FYNNEI. The CDR3 DNA reads as TGTGCCAGCAGTGTTAATTTTGATGAGCAGTTCTTC. Encoded protein: CASSVNFDEQFF.

The V gene is TRBV11-3, the J gene TRBJ2-1; 13 nucleotides align to TRBD2. This CDR3 is 14 amino acids long. Looked up from germline, CDR1 is SGHNT and CDR2 is YENEEA. V shed 4 bases and J 10 bases; nucleotides not matched to a gene: 4. The CDR3 region has the DNA TGTGCCAGCAGCTCACGGACTAGCGGGAGCGAGCAGTTCTTC. It is translated as CASSSRTSGSEQFF. Supplemented by reference TRBV11-3 and TRBJ2-1, the full variable domain reads EAGVVQSPRYKIIEKKQPVAFWCNPISGHNTLYWYLQNLGQGPELLIRYENEEAVDDSQLPKDRFSAERLKGVDSTLKIQPAELGDSAVYLCASSSRTSGSEQFFGPGTRLTVL.

The chain recombines TRBV7-9 with TRBJ1-2; D call uncertain. The CDR3 has 15 residues. The ends were cut back, 7 bases at V and 6 bases at J, with 21 bases in the middle. Germline V gene lookup returns CDR1 SEHNR and CDR2 FQNEAQ (reference sequence). The CDR3 DNA sequence: TGTGCCAGCATCCTGAGAGTCCCATCGATGGATGGCTACACCTTC. This translates into CASILRVPSMDGYTF.

This clone was seen a single time. The chain uses TRBV6-6 and TRBJ1-2, with TRBD1 matching over 7 bases. CDR3 size: 12 residues. Germline lookup yields CDR1 MNHNY and CDR2 SVGAGI (reference sequence). After removal of 2 bases from V and 6 bases from J, the junction contained 0 bases not matched to a gene. CDR3 in amino acids: CASSYTGDGYTF. The CDR3, as DNA: TGTGCCAGCAGTTACACAGGGGATGGCTACACCTTC.

This chain connects TRBV5-1 to TRBJ2-7, with D unresolved. CDR1 is SGHRS and CDR2 is YFSETQ in the germline V gene. V shed 0 bases and J shed 4 bases, with 8 bases lying between them. This CDR3 contains 13 residues. The CDR3 loop reads CASSLDYPYEQYF. In nucleotides, the CDR3 is TGCGCCAGCAGCTTGGACTACCCTTACGAGCAGTACTTC.

Notes on this clone: This specimen includes other DNA sequences encoding the same CDR3. The chain combines TRBV27 with TRBJ1-2; D gene uncertain. V lost 3 bases to trimming and J lost 2 bases, with 7 bases between them. This CDR3 region has 13 residues. Germline CDR1 is MNHEY and CDR2 is SMNVEV (reference sequence). This CDR3 is CASSLSGNYGYTF. CDR3 DNA: TGTGCCAGCAGTTTGAGCGGGAACTATGGCTACACCTTC.

About this clone: One base separates it from a far larger clone, so it is likely a read error. The chain joins TRBV5-8 to TRBJ2-7; the D is unclear. The CDR3 runs to 11 residues. Germline CDR1 and CDR2: SGHTS and YDEGEE. The V end was cut by 3 bases, the J end by 0 bases, with 1 base between. The CDR3 DNA reads TGTGCCAGCAGCTCCTCCTACGAGCAGTACTTC. Residues: CASSSSYEQYF.

This rearrangement joins TRBV6-5 to TRBJ2-7, with a possible D match to TRBD2 (6 bases). Germline CDR1 is MNHEY and CDR2 is SVGAGI. CDR3 size: 14 residues. V shed 7 bases and J shed 0 bases, with 13 bases lying between them. CDR3 residues: CASKTGGDSYEQYF. CDR3 in DNA: TGTGCCAGCAAAACGGGCGGGGACTCCTACGAGCAGTACTTC.

This clone occurred once. The gene calls are TRBV7-3 and TRBJ2-5; TRBD1 aligns across 8 bases. The CDR3 is 14 residues long. J lost 4 bases, V lost 4 bases, and 5 bases had no gene match. CDR1 is SGHTA, CDR2 FQGTGA, per germline. The CDR3 nucleotides are TGTGCCAGCAGCTCCAACAGGGGGAGAGAGACCCAGTACTTC. Its translation is CASSSNRGRETQYF.

The CDR3: CASSLAQGALAGELFF. In DNA, the CDR3 is TGTGCCAGCAGCTTAGCACAGGGGGCTCTGGCCGGGGAGCTGTTTTTT. This chain connects TRBV7-9 to TRBJ2-2, with TRBD1 matching 9 bases. Germline V gene lookup returns CDR1 SEHNR and CDR2 FQNEAQ (reference sequence). After removal of 0 bases from V and 6 bases from J, the junction contained 5 bases not matched to a gene. The CDR3 contains 16 residues.

The V call is TRBV11-3, the J call TRBJ2-2; D perhaps matches TRBD2 (5 bases). CDR3 length: 14 amino acids. V lost 5 bases to trimming and J lost 7 bases, with 14 bases between them. Germline-derived CDR1 and CDR2 are SGHNT and YENEEA. This CDR3 reads CASSPRGINGELFF. CDR3 nucleotides: TGTGCCAGCAGCCCCAGAGGGATTAACGGGGAGCTGTTTTTT.

The chain employs TRBV25-1 and TRBJ2-1; 14 nucleotides agree with TRBD2. V gave up 5 bases and J gave up 5 bases; unmatched junction bases: 11. Germline values: CDR1 MGHDK, CDR2 SYGVNS. The CDR3 loop spans 18 amino acids. The CDR3 DNA reads TGTGCCAGCAGTTCGGGGACTAGCGGGAGTGGTTCCCACAATGAGCAGTTCTTC. This encodes CASSSGTSGSGSHNEQFF.

The chain employs TRBV7-8 and TRBJ2-7; 9 nucleotides line up with TRBD1. Germline CDR1 and CDR2: SGHVS and FQNEAQ. V gave up 8 bases and J gave up 5 bases; unmatched junction bases: 7. CDR3 length: 13 residues. The CDR3 DNA reads as TGTGCCAGCTTCCGGACAGGGGTTAACGAGCAGTACTTC. It is translated as CASFRTGVNEQYF.

The chain links TRBV9 to TRBJ1-4; D ambiguous. Germline V gene lookup returns CDR1 SGDLS and CDR2 YYNGEE. The V end lost 0 bases, the J end lost 3 bases, and 3 bases lay between the germline ends. This CDR3 has 13 amino acids. The CDR3 region has the DNA TGTGCCAGCAGCGTAGGTTCTAATGAAAAACTGTTTTTT. It translates to CASSVGSNEKLFF.

The chain employs TRBV12-3 or TRBV12-4 and TRBJ1-1; D is ambiguous. The CDR3 has 13 residues. Trimming shortened V by 3 bases and J by 2 bases, and 7 bases separated the two germline ends. CDR3 sequence (DNA): TGTGCCAGCAGTTTGGATCAAAACACTGAAGCTTTCTTT. This encodes CASSLDQNTEAFF.

On this clone: The junction departs from the called germline gene at one end, perhaps through a read error. The genes are TRBV28 and TRBJ1-5; weak D call: TRBD1 (5 bases). The CDR3 has 19 residues. From germline, CDR1 is MDHEN and CDR2 SYDVKM. The chain's CDR3 is CASTLYRDERLRSNQPQHF. The CDR3 DNA follows: TGTGCCAGCACTTTATACCGGGACGAACGGTTGCGGAGCAATCAGCCCCAGCATTTT.

This chain connects TRBV19 to TRBJ1-2; 7 nucleotides line up with TRBD1. The V gene's germline CDR1 is LNHDA and CDR2 SQIVND (reference sequence). The V and J ends lost 9 bases and 3 bases, in that order; junction bases with no gene match: 13. The CDR3 length is 15 residues. CDR3 amino acids: CASTNLRTGHYGYTF. CDR3 nucleotide sequence: TGTGCCAGCACCAATTTACGGACAGGCCACTATGGCTACACCTTC.

The rearrangement links TRBV6-2 or TRBV6-3 to TRBJ2-7, with a tentative D call TRBD1 (6 bases). The CDR3 is 15 amino acids. The germline V gene has CDR1 MNHEY and CDR2 SVGEGT. With 0 bases removed from V and 2 bases from J, the gap between germline ends came to 11 bases. The DNA for the CDR3 is TGTGCCAGCAGTTACTCGACGGGACATCCCTACGAGCAGTACTTC. It translates to CASSYSTGHPYEQYF.